This T cell receptor (beta chain) was recorded in a study of T cell responses to AZD1222 COVID-19 vaccine. The study, taken as a whole, reports: Donors were largely white British and mainly female; clonal diversity was possibly underestimated. Among spike-specific TCRs, nearly half reportedly target unmutated variant regions. Receipt of two AZD1222 doses was followed by a rise in Spike-specific TCR breadth and depth.

Trimming took off 3 bases at V and 0 bases at J, with 9 bases between the two ends. CDR1 and CDR2 from the germline V gene are MDHEN and SYDVKM. This CDR3 comprises 16 residues. Second-dose timings of about 4 or about 12 weeks were pooled. This clone was seen more than once but under ten times. Its antigen remains unknown. Some clones are missing from TCRdb's copy, which holds only in-frame ones; the method was immunoSEQ multiplex PCR. The table includes 250,000 to 300,000 clones, about 94% detected once. The sample consisted of peripheral blood, taken 28 days after the second AZD1222 dose. This sequence originates from an adult who received the AZD1222 COVID-19 vaccine. This chain connects TRBV28 to TRBJ1-6, with unresolved D. Here the CDR3 reads CASSFVAFSYNSPLHF. The CDR3 DNA is TGTGCCAGCAGTTTTGTTGCGTTCTCCTATAATTCACCCCTCCACTTT.